This TCR beta chain derives from a study of immune heterogeneity within non-small cell lung tumors. General study findings and limits: Tumor sites in a patient shared identical dominant CDR3 beta clonotypes and also carried site-unique high-frequency clones.

Amplification of the TCR beta CDR3 was achieved through multiplex PCR with 32 V and 13 J primers. TCRdb called the multiplex PCR reads again in MiXCR, with one record for every CDR3 protein. Altogether 9,500 to 12,000 distinct CDR3 sequences are present, 15% to 25% being singletons, with the ten largest covering approximately 4%. The CDR3 totals 13 residues. V trimming: 4 bases; J trimming: 8 bases; junction bases outside the gene matches: 1. Germline V gene data show CDR1 as SGHRS and CDR2 as YFSETQ. By proportion, this clonotype is medium-sized (0.01 to 0.1%). The target antigen is unknown. Bulk tumor gDNA, 550 to 750 ng per sample, served as the TCR template. Surgeons took several biopsies per primary tumor, spaced far apart, during surgery. Curative surgical treatment was performed in patients who had newly diagnosed, untreated non-small cell lung cancer. The donors were patients with newly diagnosed non-small cell lung cancer undergoing curative-intent surgery.

The rearrangement uses TRBV5-1 and TRBJ1-6; 9 bases map to TRBD1. The TCR was taken from a man aged 55-75 years with non-small cell lung cancer. Source material: lung tumor tissue. Here the CDR3 DNA reads TGCGCCAGCAGCCGGGACAGGGATTCACCCCTCCACTTT. Its translation: CASSRDRDSPLHF.